These 10 T cell receptor beta chains were sequenced from one sample in a study of blood T cell repertoires in COVID-19. Libraries were prepared by immunoSEQ multiplex PCR; TCRdb keeps only in-frame clonotypes and omits some of them. Among 250,000 to 350,000 clones listed, around 87% were seen once. The sample was PBMCs or T cells enriched from blood (not recorded which). Source of these receptors: a woman aged 18 to 35 who had recovered from COVID-19.

V usage is TRBV7-9 and J usage is TRBJ1-3; maybe TRBD1 (5 bases). V gave up 5 bases and J gave up 4 bases, with 12 bases separating them. Germline CDR1 is SEHNR and CDR2 is FQNEAQ (reference sequence). CDR3 length: 14 amino acids. The CDR3 DNA reads as TGTGCCAGCAGCAAGGCAGGGTGGGGAAACACCATATATTTT. It encodes CASSKAGWGNTIYF.

J is TRBJ1-1 and V is TRBV28, with unresolved D. This CDR3 is 13 amino acids long. Trimming stripped 7 bases from V and 0 bases from J, with 9 bases between. CDR1 is MDHEN, CDR2 SYDVKM, per germline. The CDR3 DNA sequence: TGTGCCAGCATTGCGGTTCTGAACACTGAAGCTTTCTTT. Translation gives CASIAVLNTEAFF.

This sequence joins TRBV6-5 and TRBJ1-2; 9 bases are a match to TRBD1. In germline, CDR1 is MNHEY, CDR2 SVGAGI. V gave up 6 bases and J gave up 6 bases; unmatched junction bases: 5. CDR3 size: 13 residues. The CDR3 protein is CASRKQGADGYTF. In DNA form, the CDR3 reads TGTGCCAGCAGGAAACAGGGGGCGGATGGCTACACCTTC.

The genes are TRBV12-3 or TRBV12-4 and TRBJ2-7; D gene uncertain. The germline V and J ends were trimmed by 6 bases and 3 bases, with 12 bases remaining between them. The CDR3 is 13 amino acids. The CDR3 loop is CASRPGISYEQYF. CDR3 DNA sequence: TGTGCCAGCAGGCCAGGCATAAGCTACGAGCAGTACTTC.

The J gene is TRBJ2-3, the V gene TRBV5-4; TRBD1 matches 8 bases. The germline CDR1 and CDR2 sequences are SGHNT and YYREEE (reference sequence). This CDR3 spans 16 amino acids. Germline trimming cut 1 base from V and 0 bases from J; bases unmatched to any gene: 4. The CDR3 DNA follows: TGTGCCAGCAGCTTGTTCCGGGACAGGAGCACAGATACGCAGTATTTT. As protein: CASSLFRDRSTDTQYF.

The chain links TRBV14 to TRBJ2-7; TRBD2 might be the D (5 bases). V lost 3 bases, J lost 0 bases, and 6 bases lay in between. CDR1 and CDR2 (germline): SGHDN, FVKESK. This CDR3 has 13 residues. Written as DNA, the CDR3 is TGTGCCAGCAGCCAGGGGAGCTCCTACGAGCAGTACTTC. This translates into CASSQGSSYEQYF. Supplemented by reference TRBV14 and TRBJ2-7, the full variable domain reads EAGVTQFPSHSVIEKGQTVTLRCDPISGHDNLYWYRRVMGKEIKFLLHFVKESKQDESGMPNNRFLAERTGGTYSTLKVQPAELEDSGVYFCASSQGSSYEQYFGPGTRLTVT.

The count of this clone is one. The CDR3 DNA sequence: TGTGCCAGCAAGGCGGGGGCGGGGTATTACAATGAGCAGTTCTTC. Protein: CASKAGAGYYNEQFF. The rearrangement joins TRBV3-1 (or the pseudogene TRBV3-2) to TRBJ2-1; D is possibly TRBD2 (7 bases). V was shortened by 7 bases and J by 4 bases, with 17 bases between the two germline ends. This CDR3 spans 15 amino acids. The germline V gene has CDR1 LGHDT and CDR2 YNNKEL (reference sequence).

The gene calls are TRBV28 and TRBJ1-1; no definite D call. This CDR3 contains 10 residues. V was shortened by 4 bases and J by 11 bases, with 8 bases between the two germline ends. The germline V gene encodes CDR1 MDHEN and CDR2 SYDVKM. CDR3 residues: CASSSIRAFF. CDR3 sequence (DNA): TGTGCCAGCAGTTCTATCCGGGCTTTCTTT. Full variable domain (missing parts from reference TRBV28 and TRBJ1-1): DVKVTQSSRYLVKRTGEKVFLECVQDMDHENMFWYRQDPGLGLRLIYFSYDVKMKEKGDIPEGYSVSREKKERFSLILESASTNQTSMYLCASSSIRAFFGQGTRLTVV.

This chain uses TRBV9 with TRBJ1-6; D may be TRBD1 (5 bases). The V end was cut by 6 bases, the J end by 7 bases, with 8 bases between. Germline V gene sequence: CDR1 SGDLS, CDR2 YYNGEE. The CDR3 loop spans 12 amino acids. In DNA form, the CDR3 reads TGTGCCAGCAAAAAGGGGAATTCACCCCTCCACTTT. This codes for CASKKGNSPLHF. Full variable domain (outside the CDR3, taken from reference TRBV9 and TRBJ1-6): DSGVTQTPKHLITATGQRVTLRCSPRSGDLSVYWYQQSLDQGLQFLIQYYNGEERAKGNILERFSAQQFPDLHSELNLSSLELGDSALYFCASKKGNSPLHFGNGTRLTVT.

The chain has TRBV29-1 and TRBJ1-2; D might be TRBD1 (6 bases). Germline V gives CDR1 SQVTM, CDR2 ANQGSEA. V was cut by 2 bases and J by 2 bases, with 9 bases left in between. The CDR3 runs 13 residues. In nucleotides, the CDR3 is TGCAGCGTTGAAACACAGGGAAACTATGGCTACACCTTC. Translation gives CSVETQGNYGYTF.